This T cell receptor (beta chain) was sequenced for a study of cytomegalovirus exposure and HLA in healthy donors (dated by TCRdb to 2016 to 2017). For context, the study as a whole: An earlier analysis of 587 of the donors reported 276 Gb of sequence data and 95 million to 120 million unique TCR beta sequences obtained from some 200 million T cells. Roughly 300 gigabases of sequencing data and approximately 84 million unique TCR sequences were included in an early release covering 500 to 750 HLA-typed donors. Of the roughly 420 genotyped donors, less than 90% were placed in the genetic ancestry cluster associated with self-reported Caucasian donors. The study aimed to test whether cataloging public T cell receptors could reveal signatures of past pathogen exposure. The T cell repertoires of several hundred subjects were profiled by immunosequencing and related to cytomegalovirus serostatus. Besides the first cohort of 666 subjects, a separate validation cohort made up of around 120 different subjects was used. To predict cytomegalovirus infection status, the study brought together high-throughput TCR immunosequencing, statistical association of individual TCRs with disease status, and machine learning. To study patterns of TCR occurrence, a later analysis re-analyzed previously published TCR beta repertoires from under 750 donors and added high-resolution HLA genotyping. In the later analysis, no new phenotypic data were used to find candidate immune exposures; instead, reliance was placed on TCR beta sequences and their occurrence across donors. An earlier analysis of 587 of the donors used high-throughput TCR beta sequencing to judge whether each TCR beta V gene segment behaved as functional or pseudogenic. Alongside the repertoire data, information on donor age, sex, ethnicity and CMV serostatus was compiled. A later genetic analysis used genome-wide SNP genotypes for about three fifths of the 666 donors, treating that subset as a discovery cohort. Every discovery cohort repertoire had been produced on one sequencing platform. Both class I and class II loci were covered by HLA typing, at four-digit resolution. Typing coverage varied by locus: roughly 629-630 donors for A, B, C, DRB1 and DQB1; 522 for DQA1; 606 for DPA1; roughly 450 for DPB1. A few DR-DQ haplotypes were treated as single units for association and clustering because of strong linkage in the cohort. Among about 390 genotyped donors of the cohort, an average of about 240,000 unique TCR beta nucleotide sequences were sequenced per donor, roughly 18% of them non-productive.

What the study reported, not specific to this receptor: Specific HLA alleles were associated with 15,000 to 20,000 TCR beta sequences at a false discovery rate of 0.05 in a later analysis. Compared with equally common non-associated chains, HLA-associated TCR beta chains in a later analysis were more clonally expanded and had lower generation probabilities. In a later analysis, most CMV-associated TCR beta chains were found to appear HLA-restricted, with HLA associations seemingly driven largely by CMV exposure. A group of highly shared sequence variants was considered likely to be a technical artifact of the sequencing pipeline. Because counts were too low, seventeen rarely observed V segments, including chromosome 9 orphons, were excluded from the earlier analysis of under 650 of the donors. Because HLA typing was missing for some donors at each locus, association tests included only the typed subset. In a later analysis, several top co-occurrence clusters were reported to appear linked to parvovirus B19, influenza, CMV and Epstein-Barr virus. In an earlier analysis of approximately 590 of the donors, most TCR beta V segments appeared in productive rearrangements about 87% or about 30% of the time, broadly matching IMGT annotations. In both the original and validation cohorts, the classifier was reported to diagnose cytomegalovirus status with high specificity and sensitivity. Correlated functional status among segregating V segments might be attributable to linkage disequilibrium, but an unknown experimental factor could not be ruled out. The only immune exposure information available for the cohort was CMV serostatus. This cohort had only TCR beta chains sequenced, and the lack of alpha or paired-chain data limited which features could be detected. Because the 87-base-pair reads could not distinguish some IMGT-functional V segments, including TRBV6-2 and TRBV6-3, those segments were excluded. Sequencing depth was assumed to be roughly uniform across donors in the presence/absence analyses, though that assumption may not hold. Compared with the roughly 670-donor mean, donors in an Asian-associated ancestry cluster had fewer N-insertions in productive TCRs, according to a later genetic analysis. A few of the identified cytomegalovirus-associated TCR beta chains were confirmed in vitro to be specific for cytomegalovirus antigens. When HLA alleles, especially DR and DQ, strongly co-occurred, attributing TCR associations to individual alleles was difficult. In the study, approximately 160 TCR beta chains were listed as associated with cytomegalovirus. It was suggested by the authors that the approach could potentially be generalized to other disease states and immunological phenotypes. In a later genetic analysis, a missense DCLRE1C variant was associated with V-gene and J-gene trimming of TCR beta chains, and the association was replicated in an independent cohort. Most TCR sequences were observed very rarely across donors, whereas some public TCRs were present in many individuals. A further reported finding was that TCR beta sequences accurately predicted the HLA-A and HLA-B alleles for most subjects in the first cohort. In a later analysis, TCR association rates were found to vary across HLA loci, with the most associated TCRs seen for DRB1 alleles and the fewest for HLA-C alleles.

For this clone: This receptor's antigen is unknown. No quality values exist for individual bases; no much larger clone is one base distant.

CDR1 and CDR2 are read off the germline V gene as SGHTA and FQGNSA. V is pared back by 5 bases and J by 1 base, with 16 bases lying between the germline termini. Reading from cysteine to phenylalanine, the CDR3 counts 16 amino acids. Only the CDR3 part of the read is kept: 48 bases, read in frame from the first base. The cohort consisted of more than 650 healthy bone marrow donors. At the time of sampling, all cohort members were nominally healthy, though unrecorded immune exposures were likely present. The donor was CMV seronegative and was included in the group of hundreds of seronegative cohort members. Every donor gave a peripheral blood sample, and the peripheral blood mononuclear cells from that sample were used for TCR beta sequencing. The Qiagen DNeasy Blood Extraction Kit was used to extract genomic DNA from the blood cell samples. Library preparation used the immunoSEQ multiplex PCR assay. For the multiplex PCR, a mixture combining 60 forward primers for TCR Vbeta segments and 13 reverse primers for TCR Jbeta segments was used. A multiplex PCR assay on genomic DNA amplified the CDR3 region of rearranged TCR beta genes. The Illumina HiSeq System was used to sequence the amplified TCR beta libraries as 87-base-pair reads. Regarding the original processing steps: Across the roughly 700 repertoires, a later analysis counted tens of millions of unique TCR beta chains, roughly 11 million of which were shared by at least two donors. To remove PCR and sequencing errors, raw reads were error-corrected and collapsed into unique sequences using a nearest-neighbor algorithm that merged closely related sequences. Alignment of CDR3 sequences to IMGT reference sequences was used to assign V, D and J gene segments. For a sequence to be retained, a match of at least six nucleotides was required to both a V gene segment and a J gene segment. A rearrangement was called productive if the CDR3 had no stop codons and remained in frame with V and J, and every other rearrangement was called non-productive. CDR3 was defined according to IMGT convention as the region running from the second conserved V-encoded cysteine to the conserved J-encoded phenylalanine. The earlier analysis of approximately 590 of the donors excluded any sequence lacking an unambiguous match to a single V gene segment. An earlier analysis of several hundred of the donors called V segments functional above 56.7% productive rearrangements and segregating when the between-donor standard deviation exceeded 5%. A statistical classification framework was built for diagnosing cytomegalovirus status from the catalog of TCR beta chain sequences. A later analysis assigned V and J genes by comparing TCR nucleotide sequences with IMGT/GENE-DB human TR gene sequences. The TCRdist pipeline was used in a later analysis to assign CDR3 sequences and most-parsimonious VDJ recombination scenarios. A later analysis defined each TCR beta chain by its CDR3 amino acid sequence plus V-gene family, and excluded reads lacking a unique V-gene family. A later analysis removed several hundred highly shared, low-generation-probability nucleotide sequences to deal with suspected cross-contamination and a sequencing artifact. In a later analysis, a clonal expansion index was calculated for each public chain from normalized within-repertoire ranks of inferred template counts. A later analysis computed generation probabilities with a VDJ recombination model fitted to out-of-frame rearrangements, and checked the results against IGoR. In a later analysis, hypergeometric tests were used to score TCR-TCR, TCR-HLA and TCR-CMV co-occurrence, with a repertoire-size bias correction applied to TCR pairs. A later analysis estimated false discovery rates by permuting HLA or CMV assignments 20 times. A later analysis grouped co-occurring TCRs with DBSCAN, adding TCRdist sequence similarity when clustering within HLA-allele-positive subsets. Co-occurrence clustering excluded repertoires with fewer than 30,000 or more than 120,000 public chains, plus five with anomalous nucleotide sharing. TCRdb stores this immuneACCESS table with in-frame sequences only. Part of the clones is absent; in the studies checked, under half of the shortfall reflects unresolved V genes, and no reason is known for the rest. V, J and clone size reflect that table, while D and trimming were determined from the DNA. This sample comprises some 99,000 clones, 73% of them detected only once. The biggest ten clones account for over 7.5% of the sample.

This sequence originates from a man aged 35 to 55 in good health and CMV-seronegative. Recombination joined TRBV7-2 with TRBJ2-3; matching of 6 bases hints at TRBD2 as the D gene. The specimen was PBMCs. The DNA reads TGTGCCAGCAGCCTTCGGAGGGGTGGAGGCACAGATACGCAGTATTTT. It translates to CASSLRRGGGTDTQYF.